This TCR beta chain was recorded in a study of T-cell memory formation after mild COVID-19. Background on the study: Largely, the TCR clusters proved donor specific.

TCR alpha and TCR beta cDNA libraries carrying sample barcodes and UMIs were produced by 5'RACE using constant-segment primers. MiXCR was run by TCRdb on the 5' RACE reads, yielding one entry per CDR3 protein. This sample has fewer than 500,000 distinct CDR3 sequences; roughly 25% occur once, and the top ten carry roughly an eighth. As regards this clonotype: What it recognizes is unknown.

Study results and limitations: Those CD4+ clones that contracted were mainly in CM and EM (CD8+ ones in EMRA). Proof of SARS-CoV-2 specificity was absent for the second-wave clones that crested on day 37.

The material sequenced was PBMCs or a T cell subset sorted from them (not recorded which). The sequence was collected from an adult woman who had mild COVID-19 (a few samples of this study predate the infection). Cell type and time point are not known.

The CDR3 loop is CASSRWTQGNSPLHF. CDR3 DNA sequence: TGTGCCAGCAGTCGTTGGACCCAGGGTAATTCACCCCTCCACTTT. This chain connects TRBV6-5 to TRBJ1-6; D perhaps matches TRBD1 (5 bases). This CDR3 spans 15 amino acids. Trimming left V 5 bases short and J 6 bases short, with 14 bases between. CDR1 and CDR2 (germline): MNHEY, SVGAGI.